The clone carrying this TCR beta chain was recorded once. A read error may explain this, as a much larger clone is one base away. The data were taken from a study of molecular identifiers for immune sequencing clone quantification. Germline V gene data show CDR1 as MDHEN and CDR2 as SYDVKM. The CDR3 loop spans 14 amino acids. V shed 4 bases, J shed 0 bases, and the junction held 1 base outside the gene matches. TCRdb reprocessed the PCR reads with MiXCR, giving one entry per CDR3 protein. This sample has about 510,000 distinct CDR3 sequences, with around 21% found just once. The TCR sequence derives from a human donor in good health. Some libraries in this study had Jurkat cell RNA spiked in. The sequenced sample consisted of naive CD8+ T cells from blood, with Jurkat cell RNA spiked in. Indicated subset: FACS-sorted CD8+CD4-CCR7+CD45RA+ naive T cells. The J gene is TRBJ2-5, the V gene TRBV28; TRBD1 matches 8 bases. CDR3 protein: CASSSDRDQETQYF. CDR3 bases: TGTGCCAGCAGTTCGGACAGGGACCAAGAGACCCAGTACTTC.